The 13 T cell receptor beta chains listed next were all sequenced from one sample in a study of blood T cell repertoires in COVID-19. The data were produced by immunoSEQ multiplex PCR, yet TCRdb's version contains in-frame clones alone and is incomplete. The sample yields about 210,000 clones, approximately 91% seen once. Sequenced sample: peripheral blood. The receptors here all came from a woman in her thirties or forties with acute or convalescent COVID-19.

The J gene is TRBJ2-1, the V gene TRBV3-1 (or the pseudogene TRBV3-2), with 13 bases identical to TRBD2. This CDR3 has 20 amino acids. CDR1 is LGHDT and CDR2 is YNNKEL in the germline V gene (reference sequence). V trimming: 0 bases; J trimming: 4 bases; junction bases outside the gene matches: 12. The CDR3 sequence is CASSQEFGTSGIMIYNEQFF. In nucleotides, the CDR3 is TGTGCCAGCAGCCAAGAGTTTGGGACTAGCGGGATCATGATTTACAATGAGCAGTTCTTC.

This clone was recorded only once. J is TRBJ2-7 and V is TRBV11-1, with 8 positions matching TRBD1. This CDR3 region has 15 residues. Germline-derived CDR1 and CDR2 are SGHAT and FQDESV (reference sequence). V lost 4 bases, J lost 2 bases, and 7 bases stayed unmatched. The CDR3 coding sequence is TGTGCCAGCAGCTCCCCCGGGACAGGAACCTACGAGCAGTACGTC. Protein sequence: CASSSPGTGTYEQYV.

This chain uses TRBV24-1 with TRBJ2-1, with TRBD2 matching over 10 bases. With V trimmed by 3 bases and J by 2 bases, 3 bases remained unmatched. This CDR3 contains 16 residues. Germline V gene sequence: CDR1 KGHDR, CDR2 SFDVKD. CDR3 nucleotides: TGTGCCACCAGTGATGGAGCGGGGGGGGCCTACAATGAGCAGTTCTTC. It translates to CATSDGAGGAYNEQFF.

This chain joins TRBV19 and TRBJ1-5, with 7 bases identical to TRBD1. The length of the CDR3 is 14 residues. The germline V gene encodes CDR1 LNHDA and CDR2 SQIVND (reference sequence). V lost 3 bases to trimming and J lost 3 bases; unmatched junction nucleotides: 2. CDR3 region: CASSIRGINQPQHF. CDR3 DNA sequence: TGTGCCAGTAGTATCAGGGGGATCAATCAGCCCCAGCATTTT.

The chain is built from TRBV12-5 and TRBJ1-1; maybe TRBD1 (5 bases). Germline V gene sequence: CDR1 LGHNT, CDR2 FRNRAP. This CDR3 contains 12 residues. V lost 5 bases and J lost 6, with 10 bases in between. DNA for the CDR3: TGTGCTAGTGGTGGCAGGGTTCCTGAAGCTTTCTTT. Its translation is CASGGRVPEAFF.

The gene calls are TRBV7-9 and TRBJ1-1, with TRBD1 identical over 7 bases. The CDR3 covers 14 residues. Trimming cost V 8 bases and J 7 bases; bases outside gene matches: 13. Germline V lookup: CDR1 SEHNR, CDR2 FQNEAQ (reference sequence). The CDR3 coding sequence is TGTGCCAGCTTAGGGGACAGTGGAAAGGGTGAAGCTTTCTTT. Protein product: CASLGDSGKGEAFF.

CDR3 coding DNA: TGTGCCACCAGTGCGGGTTTCGCCTATGGCTACACCTTC. It is translated as CATSAGFAYGYTF. This rearrangement joins TRBV24-1 to TRBJ1-2; D remains unclear. The CDR3 is 13 amino acids. The germline V and J ends were trimmed by 5 bases and 4 bases, with 10 bases remaining between them. CDR1 KGHDR and CDR2 SFDVKD come from the germline V gene.

V and J are TRBV30 and TRBJ1-1; the match to TRBD1 covers 9 bases. Germline CDR1 is GTSNPN and CDR2 is SVGIG (reference sequence). The CDR3 runs 17 residues. After removal of 4 bases from V and 0 bases from J, the junction contained 12 bases not matched to a gene. Here the CDR3 reads CAWTPSRTGVLNTEAFF. The CDR3 DNA reads as TGTGCCTGGACCCCCTCAAGGACAGGGGTCTTGAACACTGAAGCTTTCTTT.

The chain recombines TRBV4-1 with TRBJ2-3, with D possibly matching TRBD2 (6 bases). This CDR3 region has 17 residues. V lost 3 bases and J 4 bases, leaving 20 bases between the germline ends. Per the germline V gene, CDR1 is MGHRA and CDR2 is YSYEKL. The CDR3 DNA sequence: TGCGCCAGCAGCCAGGTCCCGGGACTCCTCCGTGCAGATACGCAGTATTTT. It specifies CASSQVPGLLRADTQYF.

This clone showed up just once. The rearrangement joins TRBV28 to TRBJ1-1; D unresolved. Germline V gene lookup returns CDR1 MDHEN and CDR2 SYDVKM. Between the trimmed V and J ends, which lost 7 bases and 3 bases, there was a span of 9 bases. CDR3 length: 12 residues. This chain's CDR3 is CASTAIDTEAFF. CDR3 DNA sequence: TGTGCCAGCACTGCCATAGACACTGAAGCTTTCTTT.

The chain is built from TRBV5-1 and TRBJ2-5; TRBD2 agrees at 11 bases. From germline, CDR1 is SGHRS and CDR2 YFSETQ. V dropped 1 base and J dropped 5; count of bases not matched to a gene: 4. The CDR3 covers 15 residues. As DNA, the CDR3 is TGCGCCAGCAGCTTGAGTAGCGGGGGGGTCGAGACCCAGTACTTC. Its translation is CASSLSSGGVETQYF.

The chain joins TRBV15 to TRBJ1-6; D remains unclear. Germline values: CDR1 LNHNV, CDR2 YYDKDF (reference sequence). The CDR3 covers 12 residues. The V end lost 4 bases, the J end lost 10 bases, and 8 bases lay between the germline ends. CDR3 coding DNA: TGTGCCACCAGCACCCCCCAATCACCCCTCCACTTT. Its translation: CATSTPQSPLHF. The full variable domain, in which reference TRBV15 and TRBJ1-6 provide the parts outside the CDR3, is DAMVIQNPRYQVTQFGKPVTLSCSQTLNHNVMYWYQQKSSQAPKLLFHYYDKDFNNEADTPDNFQSRRPNTSFCFLDIRSPGLGDTAMYLCATSTPQSPLHFGNGTRLTVT.

The CDR3 sequence: CASKPEGGAGNTIYF. The CDR3 nucleotides are TGTGCCAGCAAGCCAGAAGGGGGAGCGGGAAACACCATATATTTT. V and J are TRBV6-5 and TRBJ1-3; TRBD1 is a possible D gene (6 bases). The V end lost 7 bases, the J end lost 4 bases, and 17 bases lay between the germline ends. The CDR3 covers 15 residues. Germline values: CDR1 MNHEY, CDR2 SVGAGI.